This record concerns one T cell receptor beta chain sequence. The CDR3 runs 17 residues. Deletions cut 0 bases from V and 8 bases from J, with 17 bases between. CDR1 is LNHNV and CDR2 is YYDKDF in the germline V gene (reference sequence). Authors' data handling: Scientists estimated how many nucleated cells there were by amplifying reference gene primers. TCRdb's table, derived via immunoSEQ multiplex PCR, lists solely in-frame clones and lacks some. The V and J calls and clone size come from that table; D and trimming were worked out from the DNA. Found here are around 100,000 clones, approximately 90% of them singletons; the top ten hold over 2%. The data were obtained in a study of blood T cell repertoires in COVID-19. Across the study: From the United States, Italy and Spain came samples of acute and convalescent COVID-19. From T cells, B-cell-depleted T cells, or PBMCs came the material, which was cDNA or gDNA.

Specimen: peripheral blood. This clonotype originated in a man aged 50 to 59 with active COVID-19. The chain combines TRBV15 with TRBJ1-6, with D possibly matching TRBD1 (5 bases). DNA of the CDR3: TGTGCCACCAGCAGAGATCGGCAGGGCTATAATTATTCACCCCTCCACTTT. Translation gives CATSRDRQGYNYSPLHF.